This TCR beta chain is from a study of blood T cell repertoires in COVID-19. Turning to the study itself: COVID-19 samples from acute and convalescent phases originated in the United States, Italy and Spain. The analysed material was cDNA or gDNA that came from T cells, B-cell-depleted T cells, or PBMCs.

Here immunoSEQ multiplex PCR was the method, and the copy in TCRdb shows in-frame clones only, minus some. Found here are some 48,000 clones, roughly 80% of them singletons; the top ten hold 13% to 15%. The table lists this clone with a count of one. The germline gives CDR1 SGHRS, CDR2 YFSETQ. The V gene end was trimmed by 0 bases and the J gene end by 4 bases; junction bases not matched to a gene: 3. CDR3 length equals 15 residues. The clonotype originates from a human donor with acute or convalescent COVID-19. The donor label of this sample is uncertain. The chain uses TRBV5-1 and TRBJ2-1, with 8 nucleotides matching TRBD1. Sequenced: peripheral blood. The CDR3 nucleotides are TGCGCCAGCAGCTTGGAGGGACAGGAATACAATGAGCAGTTCTTC. This codes for CASSLEGQEYNEQFF.